Given below is one T cell receptor (beta chain) in context. This sample is drawn from a study of blood T cell repertoires in COVID-19. Turning to the study itself: The cDNA or gDNA used as material had been derived from T cells, B-cell-depleted T cells, or PBMCs.

This CDR3 contains 13 residues. The germline V gene has CDR1 LGHNA and CDR2 YSLEER. V was cut by 5 bases and J by 4 bases, with 9 bases left in between. Measured with immunoSEQ multiplex PCR; TCRdb has only the in-frame clones, and not every one. The sample contains about 190,000 clones, around 84% of which appear only once. V and J are TRBV4-3 and TRBJ1-5; D remains ambiguous. This TCR came from a woman aged 80 or over with acute or convalescent COVID-19. Sequencing was carried out using peripheral blood. CDR3 protein: CASSFSFNQPQHF. CDR3 in DNA: TGCGCCAGCAGCTTCTCCTTTAATCAGCCCCAGCATTTT.